Below are 2 T cell receptor beta chains sequenced from a single sample in a study of T cell responses to AZD1222 COVID-19 vaccine. Produced via immunoSEQ multiplex PCR; TCRdb's table is partial and in-frame only. The sample contains some 130,000 clones, roughly 88% of which appear only once. Sequencing used peripheral blood, obtained on day 0 of AZD1222 vaccination. The receptors shown here come from an adult in good health.

This clone occurred once. CDR3: CASSFAPQGGEQFF. In DNA, the CDR3 is TGTGCCAGCTCGTTCGCCCCTCAGGGTGGTGAGCAGTTCTTC. The chain links TRBV18 to TRBJ2-1, with D perhaps matching TRBD1 (5 bases). V lost 6 bases, J lost 9 bases, and 18 bases lay in between. There are 14 residues in the CDR3. Germline V CDR1 and CDR2: KGHSH, LQKENI.

The CDR3 reads CASNSGSSYEQYF. The DNA for the CDR3 is TGTGCCAGCAATAGCGGGAGCTCCTACGAGCAGTACTTC. This sequence joins TRBV6-5 and TRBJ2-7; 9 nucleotides agree with TRBD2. Germline V gene lookup returns CDR1 MNHEY and CDR2 SVGAGI. The V segment lost 7 bases and the J segment 0 bases; nucleotides outside the gene matches: 1. The CDR3 covers 13 residues.